This T cell receptor (beta chain) was sequenced for a study of PD-1 blockade in classical Hodgkin lymphoma. A note on this clone: What it recognizes is unknown.

Germline lookup yields CDR1 MGHDK and CDR2 SYGVNS. The CDR3 spans 11 residues. V was clipped by 2 bases and J by 5 bases, with 2 bases between them. General study points: Newly diagnosed patients were reported to exhibit reduced baseline TCR diversity relative to healthy donors.

Time point described: newly diagnosed, previously untreated cHL patient sample. Serving as comparison were PBMCs from newly diagnosed, untreated classical Hodgkin lymphoma, which were sequenced alongside the relapsed/refractory trial patients. The assay was immunoSEQ multiplex PCR, and TCRdb's table has in-frame clones only and misses some. The sample carries over 15,000 clones, around 90% recorded once. The TCR originated in a human donor with classical Hodgkin lymphoma. The rearrangement joins TRBV25-1 to TRBJ2-3, with D unclear. Sequences were obtained from peripheral blood mononuclear cells (PBMCs). CDR3 loop: CASSERDTQYF. The CDR3 nucleotides read TGTGCCAGCAGTGAACGAGATACGCAGTATTTT.